A single sample is the source of the 16 T cell receptor beta chains below, sequenced in a study of cytomegalovirus exposure and HLA in healthy donors. PCR employed 60 Vbeta and 13 Jbeta primers. The protocol was immunoSEQ multiplex PCR, while the TCRdb copy is restricted to in-frame clones and leaves out a portion. The sample shows under 200,000 clones, 65% to 70% of them seen only once. Input material: PBMCs. All receptors come from a woman under 30 in good health and CMV-seropositive.

V usage is TRBV7-3 and J usage is TRBJ2-1; TRBD2 aligns across 9 bases. V gave up 4 bases and J gave up 4 bases; unmatched junction bases: 11. CDR1 and CDR2 from the germline V gene are SGHTA and FQGTGA. This CDR3 region has 17 residues. The CDR3 reads CASSSASGLATYNEQFF. The DNA for the CDR3 is TGTGCCAGCAGCTCTGCGTCGGGACTAGCTACTTACAATGAGCAGTTCTTC. The whole variable domain, filled in from reference TRBV7-3 and TRBJ2-1, reads GAGVSQTPSNKVTEKGKYVELRCDPISGHTALYWYRQSLGQGPEFLIYFQGTGAADDSGLPNDRFFAVRPEGSVSTLKIQRTERGDSAVYLCASSSASGLATYNEQFFGPGTRLTVL.

This clone occurred a few times. This chain connects TRBV6-1 to TRBJ1-3; D remains unclear. CDR1 MNHNS and CDR2 SASEGT come from the germline V gene. The CDR3 totals 13 residues. The V gene lost 8 bases and the J gene lost 0 bases, with 8 bases spanning the gap. CDR3 residues: CASSGSSGNTIYF. In DNA, the CDR3 is TGTGCCAGCTCAGGTTCCTCTGGAAACACCATATATTTT.

The chain is built from TRBV28 and TRBJ2-7; possible D gene TRBD2, 5 bases. This CDR3 is built from 13 residues. Trimming left V 8 bases short and J 0 bases short, with 11 bases between. The V gene's germline CDR1 is MDHEN and CDR2 SYDVKM. The CDR3 region has the DNA TGTGCCAGCCTATCGGGAAGCTCCTACGAGCAGTACTTC. This encodes CASLSGSSYEQYF. The whole variable domain, remainder taken from reference TRBV28 and TRBJ2-7, is DVKVTQSSRYLVKRTGEKVFLECVQDMDHENMFWYRQDPGLGLRLIYFSYDVKMKEKGDIPEGYSVSREKKERFSLILESASTNQTSMYLCASLSGSSYEQYFGPGTRLTVT.

The chain couples TRBV7-6 to TRBJ2-1; D uncertain. Between the trimmed V and J ends, which lost 0 bases and 6 bases, there was a span of 12 bases. This CDR3 has 15 residues. Germline V gene data show CDR1 as SGHVS and CDR2 as FNYEAQ. The CDR3, as DNA: TGTGCCAGCAGCTTAGCGATCGATGCGAGCAATGAGCAGTTCTTC. It encodes CASSLAIDASNEQFF.

The rearrangement uses TRBV10-2 and TRBJ1-5, with unresolved D. The CDR3 runs to 13 residues. Germline loops: CDR1 WSHSY, CDR2 SAAADI. Trimming left V 8 bases short and J 0 bases short, with 8 bases between. The CDR3 nucleotides read TGCGCCAGCCCGGTTTATAGCAATCAGCCCCAGCATTTT. The encoded protein is CASPVYSNQPQHF.

The V and J genes are TRBV5-6 and TRBJ2-5; tentative D call: TRBD1 (5 bases). The end of the DNA is better explained by TRBJ2-7, so the J call may be wrong. This CDR3 has 14 amino acids. The germline CDR1 and CDR2 sequences are SGHDT and YYEEEE. The CDR3: CASSFSRAGYEQYF. Written as DNA, the CDR3 is TGTGCCAGCAGCTTCTCCAGGGCAGGATACGAGCAGTACTTC.

The gene calls are TRBV6-1 and TRBJ1-1; TRBD1 agrees at 7 bases. The CDR3 consists of 13 residues. V lost 8 bases and J lost 3; bases outside the gene matches: 6. The germline gives CDR1 MNHNS, CDR2 SASEGT. CDR3 sequence reads: CASRQGTDTEAFF. DNA for the CDR3: TGTGCCAGCCGGCAGGGGACAGACACTGAAGCTTTCTTT.

This chain uses TRBV11-2 with TRBJ2-7; 7 bases are a match to TRBD2. From germline, CDR1 is SGHAT and CDR2 FQNNGV. CDR3 length: 16 amino acids. The junction had 12 bases not matched to a gene; V was cut back by 3 bases and J by 4 bases. The CDR3 spells CASSLGEGRELYEQYF. Written as DNA, the CDR3 is TGTGCCAGCAGCTTGGGGGAGGGGCGGGAGCTGTACGAGCAGTACTTC.

This clone has only a few counts. This chain connects TRBV30 to TRBJ2-3, with 8 nucleotides matching TRBD2. The CDR3 sequence is 13 residues long. Germline values: CDR1 GTSNPN, CDR2 SVGIG (reference sequence). V lost 8 bases to trimming and J lost 0 bases; unmatched junction nucleotides: 4. CDR3 DNA sequence: TGTGCCAGCGGGACTAGTAGCACAGATACGCAGTATTTT. Translation: CASGTSSTDTQYF.

This clone was detected once. V usage is TRBV7-2 and J usage is TRBJ2-7; 7 nucleotides agree with TRBD2. This CDR3 spans 14 amino acids. V trimming: 5 bases; J trimming: 1 base; junction bases outside the gene matches: 5. CDR1 is SGHTA and CDR2 is FQGNSA in the germline V gene. The CDR3: CASSRWGGSYEQYF. The CDR3 DNA reads as TGTGCCAGCAGCAGGTGGGGGGGGTCCTACGAGCAGTACTTC.

The rearrangement links TRBV28 to TRBJ1-2, with D uncertain. V dropped 5 bases and J dropped 2 bases, with 9 bases sitting between them. Germline V gene lookup returns CDR1 MDHEN and CDR2 SYDVKM. The CDR3 consists of 13 residues. CDR3 sequence: CASSLTGNYGYTF. The DNA of the CDR3 is TGTGCCAGCAGTCTGACTGGGAACTATGGCTACACCTTC.

The chain carries TRBV6-5 and TRBJ2-1; TRBD2 aligns across 7 bases. Germline CDR1 and CDR2: MNHEY and SVGAGI. V lost 2 bases, J lost 0 bases, and 4 bases stayed unmatched. This CDR3 is built from 16 residues. In DNA form, the CDR3 reads TGTGCCAGCAGTTACGAGCTAGCGGACTCCTACAATGAGCAGTTCTTC. Residues: CASSYELADSYNEQFF.

The rearrangement links TRBV11-3 to TRBJ2-1; 8 bases align to TRBD2. V was pared by 4 bases and J by 10 bases, with 12 bases of the junction left unmatched. This CDR3 contains 15 residues. CDR1 SGHNT and CDR2 YENEEA come from the germline V gene. The CDR3 DNA sequence: TGTGCCAGCAGCTCTCCGGGACTAGTGGTCGGGGAGCAGTTCTTC. This sequence encodes CASSSPGLVVGEQFF.

The chain links TRBV13 to TRBJ2-1, with 9 bases identical to TRBD1. CDR1 is PRHDT and CDR2 is FYEKMQ in the germline V gene (reference sequence). V shed 6 bases, J shed 0 bases, and the junction held 3 bases outside the gene matches. This CDR3 is 15 amino acids long. Written as DNA, the CDR3 is TGTGCCAGCAGACGACAGGGGGGCTCCTACAATGAGCAGTTCTTC. Translation gives CASRRQGGSYNEQFF.

There are a few counts of this clone. This sequence joins TRBV5-1 and TRBJ2-7; 8 bases align to TRBD1. CDR3 length equals 13 residues. The ends lost 2 bases at V and 5 bases at J; junction bases unmatched: 3. The germline V gene encodes CDR1 SGHRS and CDR2 YFSETQ. CDR3 region: CASSLLQGDEQYF. The CDR3 region has the DNA TGCGCCAGCAGCTTATTACAGGGGGACGAGCAGTACTTC.

The rearrangement uses TRBV6-1 and TRBJ2-1; D possibly corresponds to TRBD1 (5 bases). The CDR3 spans 14 residues. The germline gives CDR1 MNHNS, CDR2 SASEGT. V gave up 6 bases and J gave up 5 bases, with 14 bases separating them. CDR3 sequence: CASSLTALNNEQFF. DNA for the CDR3: TGTGCCAGCAGCCTGACAGCTTTAAACAATGAGCAGTTCTTC.